This T cell receptor beta chain was captured in a study of T cells in Graves' hyperthyroidism and ophthalmopathy. TCR beta CDR3 regions were amplified from RNA. A first-round RT-PCR of the TCR CDR3 used the HTBI primer set. TCRdb itself ran the multiplex PCR reads through MiXCR, one entry per CDR3 protein. Of a few hundred thousand distinct CDR3 sequences listed, 21% are singletons. This clonotype was detected ten times or more. The germline V gene has CDR1 SGHTA and CDR2 FQGTGA. The length of the CDR3 is 15 residues. The V end lost 3 bases, the J end lost 6 bases, and 14 bases lay between the germline ends. Exclusion followed for patients with uncontrolled infection, other autoimmune disease, pregnancy or lactation.

The V gene is TRBV7-3, the J gene TRBJ2-2, with a possible D match to TRBD1 (5 bases). Sequenced: blood. This receptor was obtained from a woman aged 45-59 years with Graves' hyperthyroidism. As DNA, the CDR3 is TGTGCCAGCAGCTTGGGGCCTCAGGTGGCCGGGGAGCTGTTTTTT. It translates to CASSLGPQVAGELFF.